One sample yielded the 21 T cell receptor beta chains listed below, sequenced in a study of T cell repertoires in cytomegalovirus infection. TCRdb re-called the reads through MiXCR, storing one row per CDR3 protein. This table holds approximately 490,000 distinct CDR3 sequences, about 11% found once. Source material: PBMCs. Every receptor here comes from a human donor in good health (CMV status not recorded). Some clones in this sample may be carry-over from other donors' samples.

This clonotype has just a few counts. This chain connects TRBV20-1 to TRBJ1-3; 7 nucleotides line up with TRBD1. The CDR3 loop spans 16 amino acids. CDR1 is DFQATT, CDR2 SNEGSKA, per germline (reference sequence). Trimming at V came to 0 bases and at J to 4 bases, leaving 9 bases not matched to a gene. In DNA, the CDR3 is TGCAGTGCTAGAGATCATGTTAGGACAGGAGGAAACACCATATATTTT. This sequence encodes CSARDHVRTGGNTIYF.

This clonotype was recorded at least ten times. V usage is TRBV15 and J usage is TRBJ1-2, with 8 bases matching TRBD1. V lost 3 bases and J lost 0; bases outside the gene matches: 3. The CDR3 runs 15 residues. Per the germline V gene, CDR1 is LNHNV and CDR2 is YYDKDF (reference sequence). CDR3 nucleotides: TGTGCCACCAGCAGCGGGACAGGAGCTAACTATGGCTACACCTTC. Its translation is CATSSGTGANYGYTF.

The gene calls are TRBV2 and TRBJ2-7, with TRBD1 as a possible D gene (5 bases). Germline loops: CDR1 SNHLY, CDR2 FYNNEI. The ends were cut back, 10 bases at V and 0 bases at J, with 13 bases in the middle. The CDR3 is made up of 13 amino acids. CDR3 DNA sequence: TGTGCCAACGGACACAAACGCTCCTACGAGCAGTACTTC. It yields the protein CANGHKRSYEQYF.

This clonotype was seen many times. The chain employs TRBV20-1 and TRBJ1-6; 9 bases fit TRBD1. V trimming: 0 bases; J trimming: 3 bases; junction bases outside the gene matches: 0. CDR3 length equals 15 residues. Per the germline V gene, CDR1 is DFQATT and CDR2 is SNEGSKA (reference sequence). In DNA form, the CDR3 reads TGCAGTGCTAGAGAGACAGGGGGCTATAATTCACCCCTCCACTTT. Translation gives CSARETGGYNSPLHF.

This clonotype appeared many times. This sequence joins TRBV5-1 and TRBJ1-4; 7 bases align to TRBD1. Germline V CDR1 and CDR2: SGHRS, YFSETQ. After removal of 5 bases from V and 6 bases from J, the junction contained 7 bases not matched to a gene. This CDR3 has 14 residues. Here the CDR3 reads CASSLGQIDEKLFF. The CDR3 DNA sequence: TGCGCCAGCAGTCTGGGACAGATCGATGAAAAACTGTTTTTT.

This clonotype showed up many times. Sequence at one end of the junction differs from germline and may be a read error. CDR3 nucleotide sequence: TGTGCCAGCAGCCAAGATTGGGGACTAGACTTCAGCTTC. It yields the protein CASSQDWGLDFSF. V is TRBV4-2 and J is TRBJ2-7; 8 bases align to TRBD2. CDR1 and CDR2 (germline): LGHNA, YNFKEQ. The CDR3 totals 13 residues.

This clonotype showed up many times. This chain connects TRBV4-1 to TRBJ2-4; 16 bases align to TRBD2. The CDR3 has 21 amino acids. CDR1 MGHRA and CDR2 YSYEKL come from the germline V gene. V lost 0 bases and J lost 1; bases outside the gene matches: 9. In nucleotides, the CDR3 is TGCGCCAGCAGCCAAGATAAATTGGGACTAGCGGGGGGGCGTGCCAAAAACATTCAGTACTTC. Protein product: CASSQDKLGLAGGRAKNIQYF.

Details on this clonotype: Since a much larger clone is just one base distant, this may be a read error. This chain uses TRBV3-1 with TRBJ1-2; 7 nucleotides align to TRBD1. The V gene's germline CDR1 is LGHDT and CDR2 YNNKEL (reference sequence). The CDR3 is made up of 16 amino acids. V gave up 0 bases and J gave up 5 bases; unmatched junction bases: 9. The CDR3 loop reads CASSQEDHRGRYGYTF. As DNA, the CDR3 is TGTGCCAGCAGCCAAGAAGATCACAGGGGAAGATATGGCTACACCTTC.

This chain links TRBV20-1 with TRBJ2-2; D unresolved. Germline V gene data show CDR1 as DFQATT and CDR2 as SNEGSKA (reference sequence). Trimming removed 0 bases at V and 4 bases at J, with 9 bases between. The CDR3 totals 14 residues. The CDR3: CSARDLGSTGELFF. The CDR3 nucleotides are TGCAGTGCTAGAGATTTGGGCTCCACCGGGGAGCTGTTTTTT.

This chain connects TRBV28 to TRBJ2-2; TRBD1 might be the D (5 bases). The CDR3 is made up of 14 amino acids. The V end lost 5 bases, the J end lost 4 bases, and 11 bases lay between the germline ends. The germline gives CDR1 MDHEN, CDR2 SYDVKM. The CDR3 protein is CASSPTTATGELFF. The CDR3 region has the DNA TGTGCCAGCAGTCCGACGACAGCCACCGGGGAGCTGTTTTTT.

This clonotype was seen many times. The CDR3 loop is CASSLETGVSEAFF. In DNA form, the CDR3 reads TGTGCCAGCAGTTTGGAGACAGGGGTCTCTGAAGCTTTCTTT. V gene TRBV27 combines with J gene TRBJ1-1, with 8 nucleotides matching TRBD1. Per the germline V gene, CDR1 is MNHEY and CDR2 is SMNVEV (reference sequence). V gave up 3 bases and J gave up 6 bases; unmatched junction bases: 6. The CDR3 is 14 amino acids.

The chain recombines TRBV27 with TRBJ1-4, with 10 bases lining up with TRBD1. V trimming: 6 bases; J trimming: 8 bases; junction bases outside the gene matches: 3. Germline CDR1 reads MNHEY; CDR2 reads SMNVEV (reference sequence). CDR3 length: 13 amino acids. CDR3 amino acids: CASSDRGREKLFF. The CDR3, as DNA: TGTGCCAGCAGCGACAGGGGGCGGGAAAAACTGTTTTTT. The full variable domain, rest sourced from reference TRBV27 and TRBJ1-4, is EAQVTQNPRYLITVTGKKLTVTCSQNMNHEYMSWYRQDPGLGLRQIYYSMNVEVTDKGDVPEGYKVSRKEKRNFPLILESPSPNQTSLYFCASSDRGREKLFFGSGTQLSVL.

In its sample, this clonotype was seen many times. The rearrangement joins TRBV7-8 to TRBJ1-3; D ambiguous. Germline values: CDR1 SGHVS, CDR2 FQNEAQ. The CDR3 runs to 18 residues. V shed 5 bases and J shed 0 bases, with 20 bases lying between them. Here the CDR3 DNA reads TGTGCCAGCAGCCCTCCACTAAGATTGAGGCCCTCTGGAAACACCATATATTTT. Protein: CASSPPLRLRPSGNTIYF.

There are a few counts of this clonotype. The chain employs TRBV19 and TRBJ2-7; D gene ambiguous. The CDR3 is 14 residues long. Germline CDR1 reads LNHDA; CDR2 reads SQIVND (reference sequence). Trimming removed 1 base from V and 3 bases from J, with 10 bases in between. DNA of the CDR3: TGTGCCAGTAGTATAGCCCGGGCAGGCTACGAGCAGTACTTC. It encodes CASSIARAGYEQYF.

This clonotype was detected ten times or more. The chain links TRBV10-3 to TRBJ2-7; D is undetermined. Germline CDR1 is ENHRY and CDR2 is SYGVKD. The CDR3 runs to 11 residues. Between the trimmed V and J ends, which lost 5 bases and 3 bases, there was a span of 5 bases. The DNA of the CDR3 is TGTGCCATCAGTCCCGACTACGAGCAGTACTTC. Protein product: CAISPDYEQYF.

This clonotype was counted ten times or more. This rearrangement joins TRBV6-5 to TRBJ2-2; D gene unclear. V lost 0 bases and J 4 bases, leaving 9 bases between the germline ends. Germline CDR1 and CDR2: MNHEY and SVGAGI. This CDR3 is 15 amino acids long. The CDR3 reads CASSYSIIPTGELFF. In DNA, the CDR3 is TGTGCCAGCAGTTACTCGATAATTCCCACCGGGGAGCTGTTTTTT.

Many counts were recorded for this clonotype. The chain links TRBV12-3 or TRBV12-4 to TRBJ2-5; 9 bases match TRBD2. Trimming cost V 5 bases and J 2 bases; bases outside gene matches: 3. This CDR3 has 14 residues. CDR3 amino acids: CASSPSGVQETQYF. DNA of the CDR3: TGTGCCAGCAGTCCTAGCGGGGTACAAGAGACCCAGTACTTC.

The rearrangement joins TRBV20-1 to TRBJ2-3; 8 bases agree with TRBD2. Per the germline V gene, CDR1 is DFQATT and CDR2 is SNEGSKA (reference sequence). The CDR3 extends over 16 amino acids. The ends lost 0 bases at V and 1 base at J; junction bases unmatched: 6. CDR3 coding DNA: TGCAGTGCTAGAGATCCGGGGGGGGGCCGCACAGATACGCAGTATTTT. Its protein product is CSARDPGGGRTDTQYF.

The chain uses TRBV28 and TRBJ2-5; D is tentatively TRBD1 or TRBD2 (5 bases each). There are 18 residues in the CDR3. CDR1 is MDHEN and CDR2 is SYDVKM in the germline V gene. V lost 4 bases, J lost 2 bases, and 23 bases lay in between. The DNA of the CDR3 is TGTGCCAGCAGTTCACTACCGGGACCGTCAGCATTACAAGAGACCCAGTACTTC. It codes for CASSSLPGPSALQETQYF.

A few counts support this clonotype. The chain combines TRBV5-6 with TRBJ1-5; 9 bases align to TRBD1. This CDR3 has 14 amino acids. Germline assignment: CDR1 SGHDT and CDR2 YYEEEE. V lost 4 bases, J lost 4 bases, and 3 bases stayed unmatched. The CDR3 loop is CASSGGTGNQPQHF. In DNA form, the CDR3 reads TGTGCCAGCAGCGGGGGGACAGGGAATCAGCCCCAGCATTTT.

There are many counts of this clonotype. The CDR3 here is CASSLARGLARYNEQFF. The CDR3 DNA sequence: TGTGCCAGCAGCTTAGCCCGGGGACTAGCTCGCTACAATGAGCAGTTCTTC. The rearrangement joins TRBV7-9 to TRBJ2-1; 9 nucleotides match TRBD2. This CDR3 has 17 amino acids. Germline lookup yields CDR1 SEHNR and CDR2 FQNEAQ (reference sequence). Trimming removed 0 bases from V and 3 bases from J; junction bases left unmatched: 6.